This T cell receptor beta chain was sequenced in a study of T cell repertoires in ileal Crohn's disease. Overall study context: Patients had a median approximately 7.3-year disease duration, and roughly 40% were active smokers.

This CDR3 comprises 14 residues. The trim removed 10 bases at V and 4 bases at J, leaving 7 bases unmatched. Germline V lookup: CDR1 MGHDK, CDR2 SYGVNS. Libraries were prepared by immunoSEQ multiplex PCR; TCRdb keeps only in-frame clonotypes and omits some of them. The repertoire includes 1,500 to 1,600 clones, 80% to 90% of them detected once, and approximately 16% sits in the top ten. The time point was: neoterminal ileum biopsy at postoperative endoscopy, about 6 months after surgery. The chain recombines TRBV25-1 with TRBJ2-1; TRBD2 aligns across 10 bases. The TCR comes from an adult with Crohn's disease. Sequenced input: ileal tissue. The CDR3 here is CATQGGLAYNEQFF. In DNA form, the CDR3 reads TGTGCCACCCAGGGGGGACTAGCGTACAATGAGCAGTTCTTC.